The rows below give T cell receptor beta chains drawn from one sample of a study of T-cell reconstitution after alpha-beta-depleted transplantation in children. TCRdb processed the PCR reads anew with MiXCR; each CDR3 protein has one entry. The sample gives some 600,000 distinct CDR3 sequences, 16% of which show up once; over 0.95% is in the top ten. The sample here was PBMCs from the stem cell graft donor, taken from the stem cell graft. Receptors originate from a human donor who donated a stem cell graft to a child with acute myeloid leukemia. Each CDR3 is given with its conserved first and last residue. The D gene is left open where the match is weak. Size is omitted from some rows. Given values are once, few, many or a class for expanded clones.

>.|TRBV7-2|TRBJ2-7|many
TGTGCCAGCAGACCACAGGGTAGGATCTACGAGCAGTACTTC
CASRPQGRIYEQYF
>.|TRBV7-2|TRBJ1-5|many
TGTGCCAGCAGCTTATTAAGCGGGGATCAGCCCCAGCATTTT
CASSLLSGDQPQHF
>.|TRBV20-1|TRBJ2-6|few
TGCAGTGCTAGGTCTAAGAGGGGCGGTGATAACTCTGGGGCCAACGTCCTGACTTTC
CSARSKRGGDNSGANVLTF
>.|TRBV7-8|TRBJ2-3|many
TGTGCCAGCAGCTTTGGGGGCGGGCTGGATACGCAGTATTTT
CASSFGGGLDTQYF
>.|TRBV6-1|TRBJ1-1|.
TGTGCCAGCAGTCCAGGGCGGAGGACTGAAGCTTTCTTT
CASSPGRRTEAFF
>.|TRBV25-1|TRBJ2-2|few
TGTGCCAGCAGGGGGGGAGTAAACACCGGGGAGCTGTTTTTT
CASRGGVNTGELFF
>TRBD2|TRBV20-1|TRBJ2-3|many
TGCAGTGCCCTAATAGCGGGGTCGACAGATACGCAGTATTTT
CSALIAGSTDTQYF
>.|TRBV7-2|TRBJ1-4|.
TGTGCCAGCAGCCAAAGCGGAGGGGTGGGGGAAAAACTGTTTTTT
CASSQSGGVGEKLFF
>.|TRBV11-3|TRBJ2-3|.
TGTGCCAGCAGCCGACGGGAGTCAGATACGCAGTATTTT
CASSRRESDTQYF
>.|TRBV20-1|TRBJ2-1|.
TGCAGTGGGTTGGTAGTCTCCTACAACGAGCAGTTCTTC
CSGLVVSYNEQFF
>.|TRBV20-1|TRBJ1-2|many
TGCAGTTCCCCGCGGGAGGATACCTTC
CSSPREDTF
>.|TRBV15|TRBJ1-4|.
TGTGCCACCAGCAGAGCTGCAGGGCGAGACCATGAAAAACTGTTTTTT
CATSRAAGRDHEKLFF
>.|TRBV29-1|TRBJ2-2|many
TGCAGCGTGAAAGGGGTCGGGGAGCTGTTTTTT
CSVKGVGELFF